The 22 T cell receptor beta chains below all came from one sample that was sequenced in a study of T cells in Graves' hyperthyroidism and ophthalmopathy. Authors of the study amplified TCR beta CDR3 regions from RNA transcripts. The HTBI primer set served for first-round RT-PCR of the TCR CDR3. TCRdb re-called the multiplex PCR reads with MiXCR, one entry per CDR3 protein. This table has hundreds of thousands of distinct CDR3 sequences, around 15% appearing once. Source material: blood. The origin of the receptors is a young woman with Graves' hyperthyroidism.

This chain connects TRBV14 to TRBJ1-5, with D hard to call. CDR1 and CDR2 (germline): SGHDN, FVKESK. The CDR3 is 15 amino acids. The V end lost 4 bases, the J end lost 2 bases, and 12 bases lay between the germline ends. CDR3 sequence reads: CASSPLWVRNQPQHF. CDR3 nucleotide sequence: TGTGCCAGCAGCCCCCTGTGGGTCCGCAATCAGCCCCAGCATTTT.

The rearrangement joins TRBV4-1 to TRBJ2-2; 8 nucleotides match TRBD1. The CDR3 contains 18 residues. CDR1 and CDR2 (germline): MGHRA, YSYEKL. The junction had 12 bases not matched to a gene; V was cut back by 0 bases and J by 6 bases. CDR3 sequence: CASSQEGRGRRTAGELFF. The CDR3 nucleotides read TGCGCCAGCAGCCAAGAGGGCAGGGGGCGGAGGACGGCCGGGGAGCTGTTTTTT.

This clonotype appeared many times. The chain has TRBV6-5 and TRBJ2-1; 7 bases are a match to TRBD1. CDR1 is MNHEY, CDR2 SVGAGI, per germline. This CDR3 has 16 residues. J gave up 5 bases and V 2 bases, and 9 bases lay outside the gene matches. Here the CDR3 DNA reads TGTGCCAGCAGTTACCTCCCCGGACAGGACAACAATGAGCAGTTCTTC. Amino acids: CASSYLPGQDNNEQFF.

This clonotype was detected many times. The J gene is TRBJ2-5, the V gene TRBV6-2 or TRBV6-3; possible D gene TRBD2, 6 bases. The CDR3 extends over 14 amino acids. From germline, CDR1 is MNHEY and CDR2 SVGEGT. The V and J ends lost 4 bases and 7 bases respectively, with 16 bases between them. The DNA of the CDR3 is TGTGCCAGCAGTTCGACTAGGAGGAAAGGGACCCAGTACTTC. Protein sequence: CASSSTRRKGTQYF.

This clonotype was recorded at least ten times. The genes are TRBV7-9 and TRBJ2-3, with 15 bases aligning to TRBD2. The V and J ends lost 4 bases and 2 bases, in that order; junction bases with no gene match: 4. CDR3 size: 17 residues. Germline loops: CDR1 SEHNR, CDR2 FQNEAQ (reference sequence). The CDR3 DNA sequence: TGTGCCAGCAGCTACGGACTAGCGGGAGGGTACACAGATACGCAGTATTTT. Translating gives CASSYGLAGGYTDTQYF.

This clonotype was counted ten times or more. This chain joins TRBV30 and TRBJ2-1; unclear D gene. The germline gives CDR1 GTSNPN, CDR2 SVGIG (reference sequence). V was shortened by 0 bases and J by 6 bases, with 6 bases between the two germline ends. The CDR3 is 12 residues long. CDR3 amino acids: CAWSVGFNEQFF. CDR3 in DNA: TGTGCCTGGAGTGTGGGATTCAATGAGCAGTTCTTC. The variable domain in full, with the rest retrieved from reference TRBV30 and TRBJ2-1, is SQTIHQWPATLVQPVGSPLSLECTVEGTSNPNLYWYRQAAGRGLQLLFYSVGIGQISSEVPQNLSASRPQDRQFILSSKKLLLSDSGFYLCAWSVGFNEQFFGPGTRLTVL.

This clonotype came up many times. The rearrangement joins TRBV20-1 to TRBJ2-1; D is unresolved. There are 12 residues in the CDR3. Germline V lookup: CDR1 DFQATT, CDR2 SNEGSKA (reference sequence). The V end lost 3 bases, the J end lost 4 bases, and 7 bases lay between the germline ends. The CDR3 DNA is TGCAGTGCTAGTGGTTTTTACAATGAGCAGTTCTTC. This gives the protein CSASGFYNEQFF.

This clonotype was seen once. The CDR3 coding sequence is TGTGCCAGCAGCGCGTCGGCTAGCGGGAGTTACGAGCAGTACTTC. It encodes CASSASASGSYEQYF. The V and J genes are TRBV9 and TRBJ2-7; TRBD2 matches at 10 bases. Germline V gene data show CDR1 as SGDLS and CDR2 as YYNGEE. Trimming took 3 bases from V and 4 from J; bases not matched to a gene: 7. The CDR3 contains 15 residues.

This clonotype was seen only a few times. The rearrangement uses TRBV6-2 or TRBV6-3 and TRBJ2-2; possibly TRBD1 for D (6 bases). V dropped 6 bases and J dropped 5 bases, with 13 bases sitting between them. Germline assignment: CDR1 MNHEY and CDR2 SVGEGT. The CDR3 is 14 amino acids. CDR3 region: CASRVSQGTGELFF. The DNA of the CDR3 is TGTGCCAGCAGGGTATCACAGGGAACCGGGGAGCTGTTTTTT.

This clonotype has ten or more counts. The chain is built from TRBV18 and TRBJ1-3; 9 bases align to TRBD1. The V segment lost 3 bases and the J segment 0 bases; nucleotides outside the gene matches: 3. From germline, CDR1 is KGHSH and CDR2 LQKENI. CDR3 length equals 16 residues. The DNA for the CDR3 is TGTGCCAGCTCACCGGACAGGGGAAACTCTGGAAACACCATATATTTT. Translated, it gives CASSPDRGNSGNTIYF.

This clonotype has at least ten counts. CDR3 amino acids: CSARDPALGTDTQYF. The CDR3 bases are TGCAGTGCTAGAGATCCTGCCTTGGGCACAGATACGCAGTATTTT. The chain has TRBV20-1 and TRBJ2-3; D is undetermined. Per the germline V gene, CDR1 is DFQATT and CDR2 is SNEGSKA (reference sequence). Trimming left V 0 bases short and J 1 base short, with 11 bases between. The CDR3 extends over 15 amino acids.

This clonotype was counted between two and nine times. This chain links TRBV19 with TRBJ1-3; 9 positions agree with TRBD1. The CDR3 length is 16 residues. Germline-derived CDR1 and CDR2 are LNHDA and SQIVND (reference sequence). The V gene end was trimmed by 6 bases and the J gene end by 0 bases; junction bases not matched to a gene: 6. CDR3 in amino acids: CASRPQGASSGNTIYF. The CDR3 DNA is TGTGCCAGTAGGCCACAGGGGGCGTCCTCTGGAAACACCATATATTTT.

This clonotype was detected a few times. This chain links TRBV4-3 with TRBJ2-1; possible D gene TRBD1, 5 bases. Germline CDR1 reads LGHNA; CDR2 reads YSLEER. Deletions cut 0 bases from V and 7 bases from J, with 16 bases between. The CDR3 loop spans 16 amino acids. CDR3 protein: CASSQDVGEGGNEQFF. The CDR3 DNA is TGCGCCAGCAGCCAAGATGTAGGGGAAGGTGGGAATGAGCAGTTCTTC.

At least ten counts were recorded for this clonotype. This chain connects TRBV12-3 or TRBV12-4 to TRBJ2-5; 10 bases agree with TRBD2. The CDR3 extends over 14 amino acids. Trimming removed 4 bases from V and 8 bases from J; junction bases left unmatched: 7. This chain's CDR3 is CASSSGLAVVTQYF. The DNA of the CDR3 is TGTGCCAGCAGTTCCGGACTAGCGGTCGTAACCCAGTACTTC.

This clonotype was seen many times. This chain joins TRBV24-1 and TRBJ1-5; tentatively, D is TRBD1 (5 bases). CDR3 length equals 13 residues. In germline, CDR1 is KGHDR, CDR2 SFDVKD. V lost 4 bases, J lost 9 bases, and 12 bases lay in between. The DNA for the CDR3 is TGTGCCACCAGTGACGAGACAGCTATGCCCCAGCATTTT. Protein sequence: CATSDETAMPQHF.

The chain links TRBV29-1 to TRBJ2-5; D might be TRBD2 (6 bases). The germline CDR1 and CDR2 sequences are SQVTM and ANQGSEA. Trimming took 1 base from V and 5 from J, leaving 14 bases between them. The CDR3 spans 14 residues. CDR3 coding DNA: TGCAGCGTTGAAGGAAAACTAGCTGTGGAGACCCAGTACTTC. Its protein product is CSVEGKLAVETQYF.

The J gene is TRBJ1-4, the V gene TRBV3-1, with TRBD1 as a possible D gene (5 bases). The V and J ends lost 4 bases and 0 bases respectively, with 21 bases between them. Germline V gene sequence: CDR1 LGHDT, CDR2 YNNKEL (reference sequence). The CDR3 has 19 residues. The CDR3 bases are TGTGCCAGCAGCCTTAGACCGGGACGGAGCATTTCAACTAATGAAAAACTGTTTTTT. It encodes CASSLRPGRSISTNEKLFF.

This clonotype showed up many times. CDR3 sequence reads: CAWTSSDTQYF. CDR3 nucleotide sequence: TGTGCCTGGACTTCGAGTGATACGCAGTATTTT. The V gene is TRBV30, the J gene TRBJ2-3, with D unclear. Germline-derived CDR1 and CDR2 are GTSNPN and SVGIG (reference sequence). The V gene lost 4 bases and the J gene lost 6 bases, with 8 bases spanning the gap. The CDR3 consists of 11 residues.

This clonotype was seen at least ten times. V usage is TRBV4-1 and J usage is TRBJ1-4, with D uncertain. In germline, CDR1 is MGHRA, CDR2 YSYEKL. The CDR3 has 13 residues. V was pared by 2 bases and J by 5 bases, with 6 bases between. The CDR3 protein is CASSQTRNEKLFF. The CDR3 DNA sequence: TGCGCCAGCAGCCAAACGCGGAATGAAAAACTGTTTTTT.

This clonotype was picked up many times. The chain combines TRBV6-1 with TRBJ1-6; a weak D match, TRBD1 (5 bases). Germline CDR1 is MNHNS and CDR2 is SASEGT. This CDR3 comprises 13 residues. Trimming shortened V by 5 bases and J by 8 bases, and 10 bases separated the two germline ends. CDR3 loop: CASSLTGDSPLHF. The CDR3 DNA reads TGTGCCAGCAGTTTGACGGGGGATTCACCCCTCCACTTT.

This chain connects TRBV5-4 to TRBJ1-6; no firm D call. The V end lost 4 bases, the J end lost 9 bases, and 17 bases lay between the germline ends. The CDR3 extends over 15 amino acids. The germline V gene encodes CDR1 SGHNT and CDR2 YYREEE (reference sequence). CDR3 residues: CASSLKTVPSSPLHF. The CDR3 region has the DNA TGTGCCAGCAGCCTTAAGACGGTCCCGAGTTCACCCCTCCACTTT.

This clonotype was picked up many times. J is TRBJ2-1 and V is TRBV20-1; 7 positions match TRBD1. J lost 6 bases, V lost 6 bases, and 14 bases had no gene match. CDR3 size: 15 residues. Germline values: CDR1 DFQATT, CDR2 SNEGSKA (reference sequence). The CDR3 region has the DNA TGCAGTGCCCCCAGGGGGATGGGGAATTCCAATGAGCAGTTCTTC. Amino acid sequence: CSAPRGMGNSNEQFF.